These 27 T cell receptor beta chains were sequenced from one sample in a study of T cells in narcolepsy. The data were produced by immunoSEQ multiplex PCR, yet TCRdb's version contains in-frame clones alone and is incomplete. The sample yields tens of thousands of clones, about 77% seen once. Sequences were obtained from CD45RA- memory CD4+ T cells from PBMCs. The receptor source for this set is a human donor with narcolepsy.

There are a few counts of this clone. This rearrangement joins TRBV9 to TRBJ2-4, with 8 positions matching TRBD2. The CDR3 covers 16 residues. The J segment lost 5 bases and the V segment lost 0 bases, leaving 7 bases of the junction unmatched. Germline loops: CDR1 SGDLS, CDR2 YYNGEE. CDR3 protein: CASSVATGGAQNIQYF. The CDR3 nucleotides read TGTGCCAGCAGCGTAGCTACCGGGGGGGCACAAAACATTCAGTACTTC.

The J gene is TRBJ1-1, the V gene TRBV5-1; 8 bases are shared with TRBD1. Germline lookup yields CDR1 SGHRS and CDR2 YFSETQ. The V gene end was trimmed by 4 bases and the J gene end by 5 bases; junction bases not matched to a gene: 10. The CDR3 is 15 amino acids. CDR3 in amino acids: CASSVDRVESTEAFF. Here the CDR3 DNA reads TGCGCCAGCAGCGTGGACAGGGTAGAATCGACTGAAGCTTTCTTT.

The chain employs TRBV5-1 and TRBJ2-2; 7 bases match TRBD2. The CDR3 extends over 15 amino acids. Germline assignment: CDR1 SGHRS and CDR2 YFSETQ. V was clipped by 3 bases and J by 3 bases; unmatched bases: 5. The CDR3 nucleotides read TGCGCCAGCAGCTCGGGGGAGGGGTACACCGGGGAGCTGTTTTTT. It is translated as CASSSGEGYTGELFF.

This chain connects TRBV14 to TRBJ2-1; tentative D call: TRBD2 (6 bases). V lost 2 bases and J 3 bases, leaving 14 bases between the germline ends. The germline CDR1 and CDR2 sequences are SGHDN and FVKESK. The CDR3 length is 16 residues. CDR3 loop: CASSQPGGISYNEQFF. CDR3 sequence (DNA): TGTGCCAGCAGCCAACCTGGGGGGATAAGCTACAATGAGCAGTTCTTC. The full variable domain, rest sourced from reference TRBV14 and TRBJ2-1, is EAGVTQFPSHSVIEKGQTVTLRCDPISGHDNLYWYRRVMGKEIKFLLHFVKESKQDESGMPNNRFLAERTGGTYSTLKVQPAELEDSGVYFCASSQPGGISYNEQFFGPGTRLTVL.

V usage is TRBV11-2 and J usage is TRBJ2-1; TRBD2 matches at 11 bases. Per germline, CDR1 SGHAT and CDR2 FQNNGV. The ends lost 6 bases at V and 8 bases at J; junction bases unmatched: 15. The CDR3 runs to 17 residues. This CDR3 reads CASSNGLAGFKGDEQFF. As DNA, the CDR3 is TGTGCCAGCAGTAATGGACTAGCGGGCTTCAAAGGTGATGAGCAGTTCTTC.

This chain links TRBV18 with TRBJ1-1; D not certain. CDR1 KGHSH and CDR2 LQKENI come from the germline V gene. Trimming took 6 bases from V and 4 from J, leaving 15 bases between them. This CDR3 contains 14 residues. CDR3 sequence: CASSYGRAITEAFF. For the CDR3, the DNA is TGTGCCAGCTCTTATGGCCGGGCCATCACTGAAGCTTTCTTT.

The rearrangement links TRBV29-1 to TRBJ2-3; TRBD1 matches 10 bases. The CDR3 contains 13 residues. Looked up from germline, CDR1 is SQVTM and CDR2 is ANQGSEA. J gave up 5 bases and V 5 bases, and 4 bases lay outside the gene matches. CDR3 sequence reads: CSVSTGGGDTQYF. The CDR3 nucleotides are TGCAGCGTTTCGACAGGGGGCGGAGATACGCAGTATTTT.

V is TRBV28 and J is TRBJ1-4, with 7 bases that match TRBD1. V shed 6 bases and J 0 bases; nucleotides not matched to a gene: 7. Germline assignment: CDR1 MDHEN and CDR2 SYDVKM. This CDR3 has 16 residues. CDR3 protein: CASSRTTGATNEKLFF. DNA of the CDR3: TGTGCCAGCAGCCGTACCACAGGGGCAACTAATGAAAAACTGTTTTTT. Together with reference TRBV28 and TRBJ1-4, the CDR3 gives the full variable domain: DVKVTQSSRYLVKRTGEKVFLECVQDMDHENMFWYRQDPGLGLRLIYFSYDVKMKEKGDIPEGYSVSREKKERFSLILESASTNQTSMYLCASSRTTGATNEKLFFGSGTQLSVL.

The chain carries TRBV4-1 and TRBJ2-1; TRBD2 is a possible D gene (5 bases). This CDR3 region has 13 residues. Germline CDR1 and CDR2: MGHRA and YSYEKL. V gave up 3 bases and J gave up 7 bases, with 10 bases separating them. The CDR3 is CASSQQLVNEQFF. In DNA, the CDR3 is TGCGCCAGCAGCCAGCAACTAGTGAATGAGCAGTTCTTC.

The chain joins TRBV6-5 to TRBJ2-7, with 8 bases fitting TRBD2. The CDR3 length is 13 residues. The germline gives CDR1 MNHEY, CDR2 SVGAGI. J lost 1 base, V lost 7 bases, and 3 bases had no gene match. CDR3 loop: CASTLAGSYEQYF. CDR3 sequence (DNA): TGTGCCAGCACATTAGCGGGATCCTACGAGCAGTACTTC.

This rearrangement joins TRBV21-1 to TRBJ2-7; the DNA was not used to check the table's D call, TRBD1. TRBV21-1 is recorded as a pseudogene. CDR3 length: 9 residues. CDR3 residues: CAITYEQYF. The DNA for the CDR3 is TGTGCCATCACCTACGAGCAGTACTTC.

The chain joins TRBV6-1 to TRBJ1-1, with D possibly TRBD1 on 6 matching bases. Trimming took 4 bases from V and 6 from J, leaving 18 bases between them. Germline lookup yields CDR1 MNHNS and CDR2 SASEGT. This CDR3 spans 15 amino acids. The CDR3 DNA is TGTGCCAGCAGTGCCTCCCAGGGGATCTGTCCTGAAGCTTTCTTT. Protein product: CASSASQGICPEAFF.

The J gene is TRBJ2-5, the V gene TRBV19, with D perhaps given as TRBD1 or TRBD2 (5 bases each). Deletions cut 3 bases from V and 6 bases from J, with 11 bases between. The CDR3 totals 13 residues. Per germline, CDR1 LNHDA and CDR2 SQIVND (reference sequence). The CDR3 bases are TGTGCCAGTAGTATCGATCAGGGACAGACCCAGTACTTC. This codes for CASSIDQGQTQYF.

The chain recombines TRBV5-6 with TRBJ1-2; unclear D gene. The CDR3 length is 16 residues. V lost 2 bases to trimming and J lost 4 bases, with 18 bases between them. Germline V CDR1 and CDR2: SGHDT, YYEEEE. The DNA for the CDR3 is TGTGCCAGCAGCTTACCGCCCCGAGGTCTTGGCTATGGCTACACCTTC. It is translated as CASSLPPRGLGYGYTF.

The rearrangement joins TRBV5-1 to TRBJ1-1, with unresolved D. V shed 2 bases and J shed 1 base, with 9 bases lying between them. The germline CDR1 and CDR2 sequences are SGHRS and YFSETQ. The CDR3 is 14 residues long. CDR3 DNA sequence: TGCGCCAGCAGCTTTCTAGGGAGGAACACTGAAGCTTTCTTT. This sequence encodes CASSFLGRNTEAFF.

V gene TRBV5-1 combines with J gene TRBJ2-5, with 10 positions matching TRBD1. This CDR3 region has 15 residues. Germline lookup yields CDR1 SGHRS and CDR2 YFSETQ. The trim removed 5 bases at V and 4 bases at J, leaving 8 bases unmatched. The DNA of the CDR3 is TGCGCCAGCAGGGGACGACAGGGGGCCGGAGAGACCCAGTACTTC. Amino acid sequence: CASRGRQGAGETQYF.

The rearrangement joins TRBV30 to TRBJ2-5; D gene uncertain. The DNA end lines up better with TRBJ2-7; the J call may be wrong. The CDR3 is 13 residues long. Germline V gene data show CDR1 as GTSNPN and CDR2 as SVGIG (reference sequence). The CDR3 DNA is TGTGCCTGGAGTAGCCCGGTCCACTACGAGCAGTACTTC. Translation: CAWSSPVHYEQYF.

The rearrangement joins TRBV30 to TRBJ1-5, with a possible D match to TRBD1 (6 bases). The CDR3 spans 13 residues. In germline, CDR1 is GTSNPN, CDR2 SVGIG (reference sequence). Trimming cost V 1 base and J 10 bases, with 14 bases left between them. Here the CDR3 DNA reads TGTGCCTGGAGTGGAGGGGGGTGGGAACCCCAGCATTTT. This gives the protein CAWSGGGWEPQHF.

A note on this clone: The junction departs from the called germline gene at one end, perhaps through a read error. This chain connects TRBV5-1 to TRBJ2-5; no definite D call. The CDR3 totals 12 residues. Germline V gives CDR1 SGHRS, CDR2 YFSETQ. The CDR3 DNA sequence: TGTGCCAGCAGTATCCGACGGGAGACCCAGTACTTC. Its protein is CASSIRRETQYF.

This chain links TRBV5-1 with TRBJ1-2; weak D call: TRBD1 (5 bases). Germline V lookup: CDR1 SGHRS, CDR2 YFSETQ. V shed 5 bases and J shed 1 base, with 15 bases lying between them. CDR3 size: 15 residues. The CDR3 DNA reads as TGCGCCAGCAGGGCCGGGACGGGAAGTAACTATGGCTACACCTTC. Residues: CASRAGTGSNYGYTF.

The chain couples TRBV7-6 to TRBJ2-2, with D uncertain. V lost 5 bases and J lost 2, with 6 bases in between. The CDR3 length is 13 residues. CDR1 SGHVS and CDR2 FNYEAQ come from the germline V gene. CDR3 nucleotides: TGTGCCAGCAGCCGTGGTAACACCGGGGAGCTGTTTTTT. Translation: CASSRGNTGELFF.

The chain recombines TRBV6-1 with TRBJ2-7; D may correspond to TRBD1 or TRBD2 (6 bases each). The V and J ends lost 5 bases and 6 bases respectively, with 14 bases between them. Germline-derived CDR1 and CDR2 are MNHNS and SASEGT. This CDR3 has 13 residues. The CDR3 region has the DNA TGTGCCAGCAGTTCCAGCAGGGGAGGCGAGCAGTACTTC. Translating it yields CASSSSRGGEQYF.

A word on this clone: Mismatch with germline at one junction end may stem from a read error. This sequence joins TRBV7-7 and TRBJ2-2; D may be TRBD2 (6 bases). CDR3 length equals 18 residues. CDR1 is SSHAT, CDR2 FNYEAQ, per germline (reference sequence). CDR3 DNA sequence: TGTGCTAGCAGCTTAGGGCTAGCGAGATTGGGGAACACCGAGGAGCTGTTTTTT. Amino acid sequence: CASSLGLARLGNTEELFF.

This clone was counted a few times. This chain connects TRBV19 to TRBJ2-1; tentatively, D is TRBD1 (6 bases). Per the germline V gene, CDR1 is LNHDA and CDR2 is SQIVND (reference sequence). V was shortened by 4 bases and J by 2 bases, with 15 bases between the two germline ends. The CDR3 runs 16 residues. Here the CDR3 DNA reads TGTGCCAGTAGTACAACAGGGATAACCGCCTACAATGAGCAGTTCTTC. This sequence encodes CASSTTGITAYNEQFF. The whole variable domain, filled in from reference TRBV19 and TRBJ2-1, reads DGGITQSPKYLFRKEGQNVTLSCEQNLNHDAMYWYRQDPGQGLRLIYYSQIVNDFQKGDIAEGYSVSREKKESFPLTVTSAQKNPTAFYLCASSTTGITAYNEQFFGPGTRLTVL.

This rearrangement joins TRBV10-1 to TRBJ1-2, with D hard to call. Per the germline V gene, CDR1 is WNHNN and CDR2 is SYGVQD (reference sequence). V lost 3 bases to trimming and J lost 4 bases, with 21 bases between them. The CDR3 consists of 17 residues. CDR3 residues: CASSDWKGSRKTYGYTF. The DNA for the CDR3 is TGCGCCAGCAGTGATTGGAAAGGATCGCGAAAGACCTATGGCTACACCTTC.

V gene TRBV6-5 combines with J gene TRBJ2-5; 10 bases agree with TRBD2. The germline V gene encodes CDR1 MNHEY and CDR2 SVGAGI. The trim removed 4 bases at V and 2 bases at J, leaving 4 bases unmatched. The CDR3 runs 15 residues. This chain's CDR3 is CASSFIAGGQETQYF. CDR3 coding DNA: TGTGCCAGCAGTTTTATAGCGGGGGGACAAGAGACCCAGTACTTC.

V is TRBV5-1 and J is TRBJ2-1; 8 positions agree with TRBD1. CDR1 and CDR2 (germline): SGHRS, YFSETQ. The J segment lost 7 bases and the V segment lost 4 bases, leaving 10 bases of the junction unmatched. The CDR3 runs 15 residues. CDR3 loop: CASSLLQGARNEQFF. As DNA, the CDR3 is TGCGCCAGCAGCCTGTTGCAGGGGGCGCGGAATGAGCAGTTCTTC.